The TCR beta chain described here comes from a study of control samples from healthy donors and cancer patients. Assay used: immunoSEQ multiplex PCR; TCRdb lists only in-frame clones, some missing. The table includes approximately 50,000 clones, over 85% detected once. The clonotype originates from a man younger than 45 with colorectal cancer. Specimen: PBMCs.

Written as DNA, the CDR3 is TGTGCCAGCAGTTACGGGGGAAATGAGCAGTTCTTC. Encoded protein: CASSYGGNEQFF. The chain uses TRBV6-6 and TRBJ2-1; D assignment may be TRBD1 or TRBD2 (5 bases each). The CDR3 totals 12 residues. CDR1 is MNHNY, CDR2 SVGAGI, per germline (reference sequence). Trimming removed 2 bases at V and 7 bases at J, with 6 bases between.